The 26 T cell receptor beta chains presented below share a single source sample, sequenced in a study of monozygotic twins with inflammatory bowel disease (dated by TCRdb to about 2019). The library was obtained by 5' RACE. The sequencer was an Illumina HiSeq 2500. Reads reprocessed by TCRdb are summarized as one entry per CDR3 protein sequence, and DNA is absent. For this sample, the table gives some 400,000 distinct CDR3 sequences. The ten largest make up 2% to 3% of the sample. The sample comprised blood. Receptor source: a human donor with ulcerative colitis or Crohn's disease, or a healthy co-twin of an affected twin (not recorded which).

CDR3 protein: CAWSVGPTEKLFF. V is TRBV30 and J is TRBJ1-4. CDR1 is GTSNPN and CDR2 is SVGIG in the germline V gene (reference sequence). The CDR3 contains 13 residues.

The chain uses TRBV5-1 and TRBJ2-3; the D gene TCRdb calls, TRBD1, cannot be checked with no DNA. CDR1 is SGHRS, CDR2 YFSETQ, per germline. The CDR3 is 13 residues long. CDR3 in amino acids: CASSPLTEDTQYF.

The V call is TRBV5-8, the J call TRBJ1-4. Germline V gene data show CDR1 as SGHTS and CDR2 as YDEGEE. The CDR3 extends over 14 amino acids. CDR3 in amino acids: CASSYRLMNEKLFF.

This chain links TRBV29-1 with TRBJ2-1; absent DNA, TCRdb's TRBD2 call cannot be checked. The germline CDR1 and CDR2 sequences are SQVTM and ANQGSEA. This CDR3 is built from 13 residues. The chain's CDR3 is CSALTSGVNEQFF.

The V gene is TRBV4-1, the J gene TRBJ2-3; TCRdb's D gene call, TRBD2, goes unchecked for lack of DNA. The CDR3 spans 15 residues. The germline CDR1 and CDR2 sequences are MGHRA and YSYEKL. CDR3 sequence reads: CASSQDPAATDTQYF.

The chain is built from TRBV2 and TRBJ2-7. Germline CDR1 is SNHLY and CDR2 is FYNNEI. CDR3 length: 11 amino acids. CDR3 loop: CASRLVYEQYF. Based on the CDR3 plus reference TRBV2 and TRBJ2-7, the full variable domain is EPEVTQTPSHQVTQMGQEVILRCVPISNHLYFYWYRQILGQKVEFLVSFYNNEISEKSEIFDDQFSVERPDGSNFTLKIRSTKLEDSAMYFCASRLVYEQYFGPGTRLTVT.

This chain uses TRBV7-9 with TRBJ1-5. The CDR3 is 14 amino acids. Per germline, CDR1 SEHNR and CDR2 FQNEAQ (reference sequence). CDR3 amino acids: CASSLGAGYQPQHF.

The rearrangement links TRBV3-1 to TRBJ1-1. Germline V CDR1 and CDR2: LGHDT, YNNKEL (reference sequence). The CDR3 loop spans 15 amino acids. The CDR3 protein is CASSPFGGPNTEAFF. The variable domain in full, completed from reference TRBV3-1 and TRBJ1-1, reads DTAVSQTPKYLVTQMGNDKSIKCEQNLGHDTMYWYKQDSKKFLKIMFSYNNKELIINETVPNRFSPKSPDKAHLNLHINSLELGDSAVYFCASSPFGGPNTEAFFGQGTRLTVV.

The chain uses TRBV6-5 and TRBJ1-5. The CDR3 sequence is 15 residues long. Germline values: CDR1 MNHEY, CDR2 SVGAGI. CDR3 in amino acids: CASSYSKRVNQPQHF.

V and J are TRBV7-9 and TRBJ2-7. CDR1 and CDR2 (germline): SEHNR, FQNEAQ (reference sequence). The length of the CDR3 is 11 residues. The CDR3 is CASSDYYEQYF.

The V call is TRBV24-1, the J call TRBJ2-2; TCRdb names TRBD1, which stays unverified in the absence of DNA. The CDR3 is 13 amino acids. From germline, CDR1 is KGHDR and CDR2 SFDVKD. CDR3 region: CATSDSPPGELFF.

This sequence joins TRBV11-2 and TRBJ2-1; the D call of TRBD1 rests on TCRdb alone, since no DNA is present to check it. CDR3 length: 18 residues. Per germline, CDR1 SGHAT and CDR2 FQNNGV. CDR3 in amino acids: CASSLDPLRGGSYNEQFF.

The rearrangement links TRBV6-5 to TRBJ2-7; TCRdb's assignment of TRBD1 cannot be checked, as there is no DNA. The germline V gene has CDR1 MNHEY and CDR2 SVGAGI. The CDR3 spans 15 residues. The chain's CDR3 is CASSYQDRGSYEQYF.

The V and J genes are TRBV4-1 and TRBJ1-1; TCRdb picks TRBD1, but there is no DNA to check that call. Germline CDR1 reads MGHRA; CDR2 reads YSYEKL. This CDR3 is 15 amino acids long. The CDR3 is CASSQERTANTEAFF.

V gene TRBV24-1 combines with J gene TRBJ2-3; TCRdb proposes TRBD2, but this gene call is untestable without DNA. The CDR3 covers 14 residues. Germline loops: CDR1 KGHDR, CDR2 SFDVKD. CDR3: CATSDRTSLDTQYF.

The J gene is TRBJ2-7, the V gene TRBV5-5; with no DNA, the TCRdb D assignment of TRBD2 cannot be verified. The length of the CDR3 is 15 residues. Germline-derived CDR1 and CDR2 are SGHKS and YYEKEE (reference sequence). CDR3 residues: CASSLEAAGAYEQYF.

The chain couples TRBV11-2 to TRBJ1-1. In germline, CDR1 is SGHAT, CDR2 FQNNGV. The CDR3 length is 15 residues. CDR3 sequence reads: CASSLLGIMNTEAFF.

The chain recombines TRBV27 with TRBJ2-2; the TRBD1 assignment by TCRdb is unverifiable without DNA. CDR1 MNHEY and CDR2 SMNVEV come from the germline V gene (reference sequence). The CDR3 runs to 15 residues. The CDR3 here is CASSFGQGGTGELFF.

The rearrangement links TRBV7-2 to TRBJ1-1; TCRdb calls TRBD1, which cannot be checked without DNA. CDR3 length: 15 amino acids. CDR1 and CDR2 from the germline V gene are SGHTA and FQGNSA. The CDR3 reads CASSFPGQQNTEAFF.

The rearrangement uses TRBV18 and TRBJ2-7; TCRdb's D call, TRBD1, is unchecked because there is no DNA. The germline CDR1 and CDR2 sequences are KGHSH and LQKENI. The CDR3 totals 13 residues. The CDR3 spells CASSPGQACEQYF.

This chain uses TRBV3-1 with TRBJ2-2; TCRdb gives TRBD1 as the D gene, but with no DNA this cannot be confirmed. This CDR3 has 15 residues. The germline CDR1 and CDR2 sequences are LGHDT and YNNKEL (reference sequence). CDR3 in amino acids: CASRPGQRVTGELFF.

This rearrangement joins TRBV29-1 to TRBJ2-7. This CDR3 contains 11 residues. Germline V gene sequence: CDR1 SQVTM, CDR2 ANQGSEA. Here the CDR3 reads CSVSQNYEQYF.

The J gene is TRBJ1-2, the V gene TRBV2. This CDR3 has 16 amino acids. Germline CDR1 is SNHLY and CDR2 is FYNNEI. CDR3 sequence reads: CASSLRSKNGLNGYTF.

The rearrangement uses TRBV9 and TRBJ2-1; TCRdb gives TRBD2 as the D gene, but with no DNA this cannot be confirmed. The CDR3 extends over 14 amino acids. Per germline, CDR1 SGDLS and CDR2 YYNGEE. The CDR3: CASSVVAGASEQFF.

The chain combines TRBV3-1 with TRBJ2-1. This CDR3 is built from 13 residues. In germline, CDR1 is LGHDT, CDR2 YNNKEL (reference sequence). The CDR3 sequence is CASSPRSDNEQFF.

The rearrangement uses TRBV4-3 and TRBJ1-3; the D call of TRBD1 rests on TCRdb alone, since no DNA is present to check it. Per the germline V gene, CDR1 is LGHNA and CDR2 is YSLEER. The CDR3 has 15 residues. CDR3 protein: CASSQGRQSGNTIYF.